This T cell receptor (beta chain) was sequenced during a study of tumor-infiltrating lymphocytes in localized non-small cell lung cancer (dated by TCRdb to about 2021). A note on the overall study: Patients whose samples were collected after neoadjuvant chemotherapy, as well as both smokers and never-smokers and several histologies, were included in the cohort. In total, the ICON cohort was made up of approximately 140 surgical patients who had localized non-small cell lung cancer and whose tumors were resected. A total of roughly 57 patients were included in the paired tumor versus uninvolved lung comparison of immunoSEQ T-cell fraction. The same patients underwent several integrated assays, with TCR sequencing performed together with flow cytometry, multiplex immunofluorescence, RNA-seq, exome sequencing and proteomics. Each patient provided resected tumor tissue plus uninvolved lung tissue from the same patient, with the uninvolved lung tissue described as non-adjacent to the tumor. General conclusions and limits of the study: Different pieces of the same tissue were used for different assays, so technical variation could not be separated from intratumor heterogeneity. TCRbeta sequencing supported higher T cell infiltration in tumors than in uninvolved lung tissue, consistent with immunofluorescence CD3 counts. Assay coverage varied across patients depending on available tissue quantity, so only a subset of the cohort had TCR sequencing. The TCR-derived T-cell fraction showed no difference between the flow cytometry-defined immunotypes IM1 (good prognosis) and IM2 (poor prognosis).

The T-cell fraction in tumor and uninvolved lung tissue was obtained from TCR sequencing using the immunoSEQ assay. In the source study's methods: In the survival analysis, patients were divided into a high T-cell fraction group (upper tertile) and a low T-cell fraction group (lower two tertiles), and the two groups were compared using a log-rank test. A signed-rank test was used to check for differences in T-cell fraction between paired tumor and uninvolved lung. The clones in this table, taken by TCRdb from immuneACCESS, are in-frame only. Not every clone is retained; where verified, under half of the shortfall comes from an unresolved V gene, and the cause of the rest is unknown. Clone size and V and J calls were adopted from that table, with D and trimming inferred from the DNA. The sample includes about 8,900 clones, with about 63% observed a single time. Together, the top ten hold around a tenth of the sample.

Notes on this clone: The specificity of this receptor is unknown. Per-nucleotide qualities are absent, and no much larger clonotype sits a single base away.

Patient enrollment in ICON started in early 2016, and the final patient was enrolled in the second half of 2018. A subcohort of some 80 patients provided fresh tumor and matched uninvolved tissue for in-depth immune analyses, with TCR sequencing among those analyses. DNA for TCR sequencing was isolated from bulk tissue, and no cell sorting was done. CDR3 length: 15 amino acids, cysteine to phenylalanine. The CDR3 DNA has 45 bases and is translated from base 1. V is trimmed back by 2 bases and J by 2 bases, and the junction contains 3 bases that no gene match accounts for. CDR1 and CDR2, per the germline V gene, are MGHDK and SYGVNS.

The clonotype originates from a human donor with non-small cell lung cancer. Sequencing used uninvolved lung tissue not adjacent to the tumor. The chain is assembled from TRBV25-1 and TRBJ2-3, with TRBD2 matching 8 junction bases. CDR3 protein: CASSEQLAVTDTQYF. The sequenced DNA is TGTGCCAGCAGTGAACAACTAGCGGTCACAGATACGCAGTATTTT.